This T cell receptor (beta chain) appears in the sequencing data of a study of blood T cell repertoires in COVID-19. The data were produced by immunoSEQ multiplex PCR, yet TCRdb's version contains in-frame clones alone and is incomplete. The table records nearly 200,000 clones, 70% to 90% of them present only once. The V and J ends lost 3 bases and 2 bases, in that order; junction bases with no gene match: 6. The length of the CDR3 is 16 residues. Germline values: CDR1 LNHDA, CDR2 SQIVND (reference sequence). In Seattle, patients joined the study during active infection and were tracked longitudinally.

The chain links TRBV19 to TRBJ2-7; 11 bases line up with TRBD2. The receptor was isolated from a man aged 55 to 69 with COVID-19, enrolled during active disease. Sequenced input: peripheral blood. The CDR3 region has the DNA TGTGCCAGTAGTATCGAGATAGCGGGAGGGACCTACGAGCAGTACTTC. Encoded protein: CASSIEIAGGTYEQYF.